Listed below are T cell receptor beta chains from one sample, sequenced in a study of post-analysis software for immune sequencing data. MiXCR, applied by TCRdb to the PCR reads, yields one record per CDR3 protein. The top ten hold around 10% of the sample, which has about 500,000 distinct CDR3 sequences, roughly 45% seen once. Sequences were obtained from blood. These receptors all stem from a girl between 10 and 17 years old with multiple sclerosis. The CDR3 runs from the conserved cysteine through the conserved F or W. The D gene is left open where the match is weak. Some rows mark clone size as missing; the rest say once, few, many or name a class of expanded clone.

CDR3 protein | CDR3 DNA | J gene | clone size | D gene | V gene
CASAVEGVAYEQYF | TGTGCCAGCGCCGTTGAAGGGGTAGCCTACGAGCAGTACTTC | TRBJ2-7 | - | - | TRBV14
CASSDPGQALYGYTF | TGTGCCAGCAGTGACCCGGGACAGGCTCTTTATGGCTACACCTTC | TRBJ1-2 | - | TRBD1 | TRBV6-1
CASSFLDGPNYGYTF | TGTGCCAGCAGTTTTTTGGACGGGCCTAACTATGGCTACACCTTC | TRBJ1-2 | - | - | TRBV12-3/TRBV12-4
CVSRGSSYEQYF | TGTGTCAGCAGGGGGAGCTCCTACGAGCAGTACTTC | TRBJ2-7 | - | TRBD1 | TRBV25-1
CASSSRDYSCGYTF | TGTGCCAGCAGTAGCCGGGACTATTCATGTGGCTACACCTTC | TRBJ1-2 | - | - | TRBV27
CASSRMTSGSYNEQFF | TGCGCCAGCAGCCGCATGACTAGCGGGAGCTACAATGAGCAGTTCTTC | TRBJ2-1 | few | TRBD2 | TRBV4-3
CATSDLRPETQYF | TGTGCCACCAGTGATCTACGACCGGAGACCCAGTACTTC | TRBJ2-5 | - | - | TRBV24-1
CASSREPGQANPDTQYF | TGTGCCAGCAGCCGCGAACCGGGACAGGCGAACCCAGATACGCAGTATTTT | TRBJ2-3 | - | TRBD1 | TRBV4-2
CASSSRGLAGFTDTQYF | TGTGCCAGCAGCTCTAGGGGACTAGCGGGGTTCACAGATACGCAGTATTTT | TRBJ2-3 | few | TRBD2 | TRBV11-2
CASSLALEGGEQFF | TGCGCCAGCAGCTTGGCCCTAGAAGGCGGTGAGCAGTTCTTC | TRBJ2-1 | few | - | TRBV5-1
CASSYRDATEAFF | TGTGCCAGCAGTTACCGGGATGCCACTGAAGCTTTCTTT | TRBJ1-1 | few | - | TRBV6-5
CASSEGLGDEETQYF | TGTGCCAGCAGTGAAGGTTTGGGAGATGAAGAGACCCAGTACTTC | TRBJ2-5 | few | - | TRBV6-1
CASRDRDVTQYF | TGTGCCAGCCGGGACAGAGATGTGACCCAGTACTTC | TRBJ2-5 | - | TRBD1 | TRBV2
CASSQAGVSYNEQYF | TGTGCCAGCAGCCAGGCGGGAGTATCCTACAATGAGCAGTACTTC | TRBJ2-7 | - | TRBD2 | TRBV3-1
CASSQDLMVAAQNNEQFF | TGCGCCAGCAGCCAAGATCTGATGGTAGCGGCCCAAAACAATGAGCAGTTCTTC | TRBJ2-1 | - | - | TRBV4-3
CASSVLGDDQPQHF | TGTGCCAGCAGCGTCCTAGGGGACGATCAGCCCCAGCATTTT | TRBJ1-5 | many | - | TRBV9
CASTLTGVKNEQFF | TGTGCCAGCACTCTGACTGGTGTGAAGAATGAGCAGTTCTTC | TRBJ2-1 | few | - | TRBV27
CSAILPTDTQYF | TGCAGTGCCATACTACCGACCGATACGCAGTATTTT | TRBJ2-3 | - | - | TRBV20-1
CASTGGGHEQYF | TGTGCCAGTACAGGGGGCGGCCATGAGCAGTACTTC | TRBJ2-7 | - | TRBD1 | TRBV28
CASNPEAAETQYF | TGTGCCAGCAATCCGGAGGCTGCCGAGACCCAGTACTTC | TRBJ2-5 | - | - | TRBV2
CASSLGAGDYNEQFF | TGCGCCAGCAGCTTGGGGGCGGGAGACTACAATGAGCAGTTCTTC | TRBJ2-1 | few | TRBD2 | TRBV5-1
CASSLTRTNYGHTF | TGTGCCAGCAGCTTAACCCGAACTAACTATGGCCACACCTTC | TRBJ1-2 | - | - | TRBV11-2
CSFRKGALYEQYF | TGCAGTTTTAGGAAAGGGGCCCTTTACGAGCAGTACTTC | TRBJ2-7 | few | - | TRBV20-1
CASGGGAYNSPLHF | TGTGCCAGCGGAGGGGGCGCCTATAATTCACCCCTCCACTTT | TRBJ1-6 | - | TRBD1 | TRBV28
CASSAPKTGTSSTGGFF | TGTGCCAGCAGCGCGCCAAAGACCGGGACTAGCTCCACGGGGGGGTTCTTC | TRBJ2-1 | - | TRBD2 | TRBV7-3
CASSFGNSYEQYF | TGCGCCAGCAGCTTTGGCAACTCCTACGAGCAGTACTTC | TRBJ2-7 | few | - | TRBV5-1
CASSSTGMGTQYF | TGTGCCAGCAGTTCAACAGGGATGGGGACCCAGTACTTC | TRBJ2-5 | - | - | TRBV12-3/TRBV12-4
CASSPTGTGVLYEQYF | TGTGCCAGCTCACCGACCGGGACAGGGGTTCTATACGAGCAGTACTTC | TRBJ2-7 | few | TRBD1 | TRBV18
CASSLVGRGYEQYF | TGTGCCAGCAGCTTAGTTGGCAGGGGCTACGAGCAGTACTTC | TRBJ2-7 | few | - | TRBV7-2
CATSDSDRGAETQYF | TGTGCCACCAGTGATTCGGACAGGGGGGCTGAGACCCAGTACTTC | TRBJ2-5 | - | TRBD1 | TRBV24-1
CATSDSGTVPYEQYF | TGTGCCACCAGTGATTCTGGGACAGTTCCCTACGAGCAGTACTTC | TRBJ2-7 | - | TRBD1 | TRBV24-1
CASSPGAGPLNTEAFF | TGTGCCAGCAGCCCCGGTGCAGGGCCTTTGAACACTGAAGCTTTCTTT | TRBJ1-1 | - | - | TRBV7-3
CASSLFVTGSYEQYF | TGCGCCAGCAGCTTGTTCGTGACAGGCTCCTACGAGCAGTACTTC | TRBJ2-7 | few | - | TRBV5-1
CASSLIQGDRLSGANVLTF | TGTGCCAGCAGTCTTATCCAGGGGGATAGGCTTTCTGGGGCCAACGTCCTGACTTTC | TRBJ2-6 | - | TRBD1 | TRBV27
CASSPAGLAGEYEQYF | TGTGCCAGCAGCCCGGCGGGACTAGCGGGAGAATACGAGCAGTACTTC | TRBJ2-7 | few | TRBD2 | TRBV3-1
CATTSTSYNEQFF | TGCGCCACCACTAGTACCTCCTACAATGAGCAGTTCTTC | TRBJ2-1 | - | - | TRBV10-2
CASSLGGTEGLAGNEQFF | TGCGCCAGCAGCTTGGGAGGGACCGAGGGACTAGCGGGCAATGAGCAGTTCTTC | TRBJ2-1 | few | TRBD2 | TRBV5-1
CSALKLAGVYNEQFF | TGCAGTGCCCTCAAACTAGCGGGGGTATACAATGAGCAGTTCTTC | TRBJ2-1 | - | TRBD2 | TRBV20-1
CASSLAPSGSYNEQFF | TGTGCCAGCAGCTTAGCGCCTAGCGGGAGCTACAATGAGCAGTTCTTC | TRBJ2-1 | - | TRBD2 | TRBV7-2
CASSPPGSAFDGEQFF | TGTGCCAGCAGCCCCCCGGGATCCGCCTTTGACGGTGAGCAGTTCTTC | TRBJ2-1 | few | - | TRBV7-9
CSARVAGGPFYNEQFF | TGCAGTGCTAGGGTAGCGGGAGGTCCCTTCTACAATGAGCAGTTCTTC | TRBJ2-1 | few | TRBD2 | TRBV20-1
CASSLVDSRTDTQYF | TGTGCCAGCAGCTTAGTAGATAGTCGCACAGATACGCAGTATTTT | TRBJ2-3 | - | - | TRBV7-2
CSARRGTSGTEQFF | TGCAGTGCTAGACGCGGGACTAGCGGGACAGAGCAGTTCTTC | TRBJ2-1 | - | TRBD2 | TRBV20-1
CSQGSGYTF | TGCAGTCAGGGTAGTGGCTACACCTTC | TRBJ1-2 | - | - | TRBV20-1
CASNLRSSSADTQYF | TGTGCCAGCAACTTAAGGTCCAGTTCGGCAGATACGCAGTATTTT | TRBJ2-3 | - | - | TRBV7-3
CSAREGGGVAGYTF | TGCAGTGCTAGAGAAGGTGGTGGGGTTGCTGGCTACACCTTC | TRBJ1-2 | few | - | TRBV20-1
CSAALVYTDTQYF | TGCAGTGCTGCCCTTGTATACACAGATACGCAGTATTTT | TRBJ2-3 | - | - | TRBV20-1
CVSSQGTGRAEYEQFF | TGCGTCAGCAGCCAGGGTACCGGACGGGCTGAATATGAGCAGTTCTTC | TRBJ2-1 | - | - | TRBV4-3
CASSPFGQGLTNEKLFF | TGTGCCAGCAGCCCCTTTGGGCAGGGCTTGACTAATGAAAAACTGTTTTTT | TRBJ1-4 | - | - | TRBV5-6